The subject of this entry is one T cell receptor (beta chain). These data originate in a study of blood T cell repertoires in COVID-19. Germline CDR1 reads LGHDT; CDR2 reads YNNKEL (reference sequence). This CDR3 spans 14 amino acids. With 3 bases clipped from V and 6 bases from J, the junction kept 8 bases outside the gene matches. Profiled with immunoSEQ multiplex PCR; TCRdb holds only in-frame clones, not every one. In the table there are approximately 170,000 clones, about 92% of which are singletons. This chain links TRBV3-1 (or the pseudogene TRBV3-2) with TRBJ2-7; TRBD2 aligns across 7 bases. The TCR originated in a man in his sixties with active or convalescent COVID-19. The sample comprised peripheral blood. The CDR3 DNA is TGTGCCAGCAGCCAGGCGAGCGGGATGGTCGAGCAGTACTTC. Its translation: CASSQASGMVEQYF.